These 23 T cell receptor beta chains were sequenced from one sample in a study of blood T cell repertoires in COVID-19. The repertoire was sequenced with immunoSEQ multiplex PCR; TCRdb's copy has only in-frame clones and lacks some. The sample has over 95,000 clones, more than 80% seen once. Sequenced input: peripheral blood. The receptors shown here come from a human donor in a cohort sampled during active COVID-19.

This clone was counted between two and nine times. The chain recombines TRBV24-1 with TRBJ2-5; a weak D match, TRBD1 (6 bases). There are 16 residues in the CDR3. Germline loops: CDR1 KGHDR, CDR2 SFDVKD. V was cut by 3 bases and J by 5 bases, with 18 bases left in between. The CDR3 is CATSDPGAGVQETQYF. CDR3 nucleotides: TGTGCCACCAGTGATCCTGGGGCAGGGGTCCAGGAGACCCAGTACTTC.

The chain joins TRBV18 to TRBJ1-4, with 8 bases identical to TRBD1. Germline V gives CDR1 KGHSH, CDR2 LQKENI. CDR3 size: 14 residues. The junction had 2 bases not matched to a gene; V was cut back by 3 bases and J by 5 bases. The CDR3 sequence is CASSPDRANEKLFF. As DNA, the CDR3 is TGTGCCAGCTCACCGGACAGGGCGAATGAAAAACTGTTTTTT.

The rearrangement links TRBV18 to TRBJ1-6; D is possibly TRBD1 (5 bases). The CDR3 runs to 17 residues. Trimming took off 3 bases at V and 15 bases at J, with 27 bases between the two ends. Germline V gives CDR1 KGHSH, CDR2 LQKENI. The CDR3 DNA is TGTGCCAGCTCACCCTTAACCCCTTCCGGGGGTACTATACTCCTCCACTTT. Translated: CASSPLTPSGGTILLHF.

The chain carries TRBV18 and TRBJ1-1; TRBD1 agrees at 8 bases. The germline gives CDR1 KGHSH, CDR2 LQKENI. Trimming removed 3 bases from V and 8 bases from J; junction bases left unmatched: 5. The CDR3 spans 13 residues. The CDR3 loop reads CASSPNAGGEAFF. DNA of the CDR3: TGTGCCAGCTCACCCAACGCAGGGGGCGAAGCTTTCTTT.

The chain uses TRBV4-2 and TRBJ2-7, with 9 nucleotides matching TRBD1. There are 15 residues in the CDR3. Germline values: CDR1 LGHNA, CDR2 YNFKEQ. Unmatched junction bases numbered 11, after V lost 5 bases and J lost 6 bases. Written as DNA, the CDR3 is TGTGCCAGCAGCGAAGGGAGGACAGGGGCGGTCGAGCAGTACTTC. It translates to CASSEGRTGAVEQYF.

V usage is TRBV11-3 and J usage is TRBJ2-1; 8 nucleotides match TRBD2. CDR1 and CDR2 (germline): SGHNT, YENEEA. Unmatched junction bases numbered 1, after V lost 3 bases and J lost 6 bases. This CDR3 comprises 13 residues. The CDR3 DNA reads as TGTGCCAGCAGCTTGCTAGCGGGCAATGAGCAGTTCTTC. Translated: CASSLLAGNEQFF.

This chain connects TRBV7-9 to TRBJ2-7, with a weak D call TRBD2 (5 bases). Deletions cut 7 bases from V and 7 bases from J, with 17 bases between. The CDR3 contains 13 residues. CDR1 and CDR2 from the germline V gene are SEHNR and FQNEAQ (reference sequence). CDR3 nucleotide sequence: TGTGCCAGCACAACCGGGAATTACGAGGAGCAGTACTTC. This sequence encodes CASTTGNYEEQYF.

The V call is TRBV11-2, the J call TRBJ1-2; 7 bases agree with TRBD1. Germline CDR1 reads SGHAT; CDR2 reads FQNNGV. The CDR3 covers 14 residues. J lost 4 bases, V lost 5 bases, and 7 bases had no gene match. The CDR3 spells CASSMDRRGYGYTF. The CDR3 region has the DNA TGTGCCAGCAGCATGGACAGGAGAGGCTATGGCTACACCTTC.

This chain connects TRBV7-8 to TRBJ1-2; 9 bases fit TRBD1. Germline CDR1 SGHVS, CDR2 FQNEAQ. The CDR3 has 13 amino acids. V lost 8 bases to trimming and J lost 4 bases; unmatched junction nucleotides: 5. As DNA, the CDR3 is TGTGCCAGCGGGGACAGGGAAGTCTATGGCTACACCTTC. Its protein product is CASGDREVYGYTF.

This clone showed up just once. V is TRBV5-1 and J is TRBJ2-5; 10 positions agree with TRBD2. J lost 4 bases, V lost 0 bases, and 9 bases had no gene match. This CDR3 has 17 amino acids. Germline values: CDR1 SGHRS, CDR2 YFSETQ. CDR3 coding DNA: TGCGCCAGCAGCTTGGAGGTTAGCGGGGGGAGCGGAGAGACCCAGTACTTC. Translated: CASSLEVSGGSGETQYF.

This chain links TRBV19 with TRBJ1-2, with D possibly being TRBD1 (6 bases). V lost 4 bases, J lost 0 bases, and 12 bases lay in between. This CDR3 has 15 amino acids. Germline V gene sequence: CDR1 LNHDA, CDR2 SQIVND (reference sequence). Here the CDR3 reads CASSTRTASNYGYTF. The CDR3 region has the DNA TGTGCCAGTAGTACTCGGACAGCTTCTAACTATGGCTACACCTTC.

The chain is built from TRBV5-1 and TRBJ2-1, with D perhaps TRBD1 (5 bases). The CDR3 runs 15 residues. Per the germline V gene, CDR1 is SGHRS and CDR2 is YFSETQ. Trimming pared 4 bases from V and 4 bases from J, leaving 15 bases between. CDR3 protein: CASSLVGQGYNEQFF. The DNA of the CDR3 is TGCGCCAGCAGCCTGGTGGGCCAGGGATACAATGAGCAGTTCTTC.

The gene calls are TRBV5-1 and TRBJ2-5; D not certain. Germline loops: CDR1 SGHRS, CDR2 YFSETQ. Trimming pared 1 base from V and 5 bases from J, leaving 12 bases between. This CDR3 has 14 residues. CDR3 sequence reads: CASSLIAPGETQYF. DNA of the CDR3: TGCGCCAGCAGCTTGATTGCCCCCGGGGAGACCCAGTACTTC.

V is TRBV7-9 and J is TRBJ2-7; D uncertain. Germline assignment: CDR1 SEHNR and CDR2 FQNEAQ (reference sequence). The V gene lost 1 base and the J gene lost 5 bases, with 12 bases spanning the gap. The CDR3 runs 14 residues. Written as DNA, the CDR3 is TGTGCCAGCAGCTTAGAGTCGAGGCAGCACGAGCAGTACTTC. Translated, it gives CASSLESRQHEQYF.

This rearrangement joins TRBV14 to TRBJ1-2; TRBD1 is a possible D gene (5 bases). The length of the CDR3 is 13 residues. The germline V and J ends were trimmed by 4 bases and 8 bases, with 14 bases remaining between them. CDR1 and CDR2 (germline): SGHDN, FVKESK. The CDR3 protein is CASSPSGFDGYTF. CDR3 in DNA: TGTGCCAGCAGCCCCTCAGGGTTCGACGGCTACACCTTC.

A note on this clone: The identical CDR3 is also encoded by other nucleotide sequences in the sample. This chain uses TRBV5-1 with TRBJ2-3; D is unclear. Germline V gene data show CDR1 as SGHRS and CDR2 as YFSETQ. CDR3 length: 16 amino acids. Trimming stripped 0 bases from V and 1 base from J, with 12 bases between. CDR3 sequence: CASSLGLVGGTDTQYF. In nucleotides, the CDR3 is TGCGCCAGCAGCTTGGGGCTAGTGGGTGGCACAGATACGCAGTATTTT.

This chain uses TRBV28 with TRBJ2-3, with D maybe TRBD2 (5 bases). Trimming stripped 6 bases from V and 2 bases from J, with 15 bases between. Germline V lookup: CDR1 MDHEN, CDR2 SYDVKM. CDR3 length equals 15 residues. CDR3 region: CASRKMPGDTDTQYF. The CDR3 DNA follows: TGTGCCAGCAGAAAAATGCCCGGGGACACAGATACGCAGTATTTT.

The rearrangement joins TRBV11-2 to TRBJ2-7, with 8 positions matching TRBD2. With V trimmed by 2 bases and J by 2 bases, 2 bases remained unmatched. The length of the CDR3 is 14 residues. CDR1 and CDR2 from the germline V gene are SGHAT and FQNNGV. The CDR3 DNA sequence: TGTGCCAGCAGCTTAACTAGCGGAGCCTACGAGCAGTACTTC. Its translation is CASSLTSGAYEQYF.

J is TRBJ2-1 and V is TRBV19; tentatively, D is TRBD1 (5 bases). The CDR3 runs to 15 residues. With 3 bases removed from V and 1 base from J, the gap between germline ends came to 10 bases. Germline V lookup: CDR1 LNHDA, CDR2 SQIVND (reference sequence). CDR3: CASSMGQLSYNEQFF. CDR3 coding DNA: TGTGCCAGTAGTATGGGGCAGCTTTCCTACAATGAGCAGTTCTTC.

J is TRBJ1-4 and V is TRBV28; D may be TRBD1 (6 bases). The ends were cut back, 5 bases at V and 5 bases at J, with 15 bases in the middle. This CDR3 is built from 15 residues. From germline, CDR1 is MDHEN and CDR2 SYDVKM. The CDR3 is CASSNPTGVNEKLFF. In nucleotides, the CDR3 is TGTGCCAGCAGTAATCCGACAGGCGTCAATGAAAAACTGTTTTTT. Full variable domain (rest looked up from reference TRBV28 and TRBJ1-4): DVKVTQSSRYLVKRTGEKVFLECVQDMDHENMFWYRQDPGLGLRLIYFSYDVKMKEKGDIPEGYSVSREKKERFSLILESASTNQTSMYLCASSNPTGVNEKLFFGSGTQLSVL.

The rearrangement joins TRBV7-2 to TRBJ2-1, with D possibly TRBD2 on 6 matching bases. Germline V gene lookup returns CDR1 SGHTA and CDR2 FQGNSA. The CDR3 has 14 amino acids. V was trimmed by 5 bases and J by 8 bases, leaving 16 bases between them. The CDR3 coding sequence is TGTGCCAGCAGCCCCTCCGGGGGATTCGATGAGCAGTTCTTC. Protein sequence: CASSPSGGFDEQFF.

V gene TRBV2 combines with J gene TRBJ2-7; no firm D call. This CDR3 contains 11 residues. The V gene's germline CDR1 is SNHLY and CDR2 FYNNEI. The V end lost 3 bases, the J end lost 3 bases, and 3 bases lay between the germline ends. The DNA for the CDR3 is TGTGCCAGCAGTGATATCTACGAGCAGTACTTC. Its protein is CASSDIYEQYF.

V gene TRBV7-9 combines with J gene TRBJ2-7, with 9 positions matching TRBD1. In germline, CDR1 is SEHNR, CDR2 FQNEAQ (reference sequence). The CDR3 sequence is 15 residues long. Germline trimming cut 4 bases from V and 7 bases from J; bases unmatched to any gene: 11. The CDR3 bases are TGTGCCAGCAGCTCCCCCGACAGGGGGAGGGGAGAGCAGTACTTC. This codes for CASSSPDRGRGEQYF.